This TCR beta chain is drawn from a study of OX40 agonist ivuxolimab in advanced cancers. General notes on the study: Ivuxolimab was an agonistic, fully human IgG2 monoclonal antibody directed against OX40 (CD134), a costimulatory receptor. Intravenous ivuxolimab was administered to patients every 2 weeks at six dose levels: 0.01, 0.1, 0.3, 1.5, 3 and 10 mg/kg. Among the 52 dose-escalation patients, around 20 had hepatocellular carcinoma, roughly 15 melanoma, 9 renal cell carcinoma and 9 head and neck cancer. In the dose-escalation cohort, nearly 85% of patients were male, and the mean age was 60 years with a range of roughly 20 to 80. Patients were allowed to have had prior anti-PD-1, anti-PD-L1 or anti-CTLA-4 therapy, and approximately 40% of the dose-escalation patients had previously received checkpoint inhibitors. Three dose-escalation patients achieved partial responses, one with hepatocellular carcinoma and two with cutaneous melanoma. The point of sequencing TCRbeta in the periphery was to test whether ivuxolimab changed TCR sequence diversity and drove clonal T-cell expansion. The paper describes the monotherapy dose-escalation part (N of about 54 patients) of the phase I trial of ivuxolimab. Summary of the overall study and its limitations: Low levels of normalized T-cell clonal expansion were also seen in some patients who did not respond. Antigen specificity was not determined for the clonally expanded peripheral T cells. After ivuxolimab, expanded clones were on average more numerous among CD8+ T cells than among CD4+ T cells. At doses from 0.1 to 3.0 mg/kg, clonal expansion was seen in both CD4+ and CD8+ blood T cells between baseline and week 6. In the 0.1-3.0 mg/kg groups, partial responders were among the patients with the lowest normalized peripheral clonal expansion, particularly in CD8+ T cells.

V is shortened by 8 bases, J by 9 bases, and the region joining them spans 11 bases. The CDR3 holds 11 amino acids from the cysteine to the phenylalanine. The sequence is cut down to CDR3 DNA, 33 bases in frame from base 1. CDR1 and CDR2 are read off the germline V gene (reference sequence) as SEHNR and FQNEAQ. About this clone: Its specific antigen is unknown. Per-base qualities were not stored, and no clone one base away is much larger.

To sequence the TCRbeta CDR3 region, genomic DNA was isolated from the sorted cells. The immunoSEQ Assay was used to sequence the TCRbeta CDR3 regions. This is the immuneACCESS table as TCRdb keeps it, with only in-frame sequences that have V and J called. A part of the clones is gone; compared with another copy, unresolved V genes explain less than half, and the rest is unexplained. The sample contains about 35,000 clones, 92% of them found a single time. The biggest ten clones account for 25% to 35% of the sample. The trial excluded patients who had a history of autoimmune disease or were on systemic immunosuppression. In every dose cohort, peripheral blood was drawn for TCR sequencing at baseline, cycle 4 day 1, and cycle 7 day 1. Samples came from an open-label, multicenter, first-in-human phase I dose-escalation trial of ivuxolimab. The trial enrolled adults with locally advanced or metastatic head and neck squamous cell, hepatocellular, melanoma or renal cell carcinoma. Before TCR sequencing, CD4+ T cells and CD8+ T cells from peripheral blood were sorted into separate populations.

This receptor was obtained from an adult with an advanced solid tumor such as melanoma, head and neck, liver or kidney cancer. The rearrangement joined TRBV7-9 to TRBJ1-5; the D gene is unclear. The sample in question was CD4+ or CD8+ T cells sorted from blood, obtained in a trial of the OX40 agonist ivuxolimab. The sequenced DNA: TGTGCCAGCGGCCGACTGGGGCCCCAGCATTTT. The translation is CASGRLGPQHF.